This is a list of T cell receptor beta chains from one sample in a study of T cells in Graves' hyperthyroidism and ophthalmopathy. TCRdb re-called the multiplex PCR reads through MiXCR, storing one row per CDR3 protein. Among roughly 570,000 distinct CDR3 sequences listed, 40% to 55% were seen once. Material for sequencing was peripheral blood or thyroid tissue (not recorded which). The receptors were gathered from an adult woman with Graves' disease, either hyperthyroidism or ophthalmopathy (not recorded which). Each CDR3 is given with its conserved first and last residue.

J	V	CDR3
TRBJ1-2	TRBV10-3	CATPEDRGGYTF
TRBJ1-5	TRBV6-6	CASSYSRVSPPGRPQHF
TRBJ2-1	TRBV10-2	CASGETGQFF
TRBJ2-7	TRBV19	CASSDGPSSYEQYF
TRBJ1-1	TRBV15	CATSRGTVYEAFF
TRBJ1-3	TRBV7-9	CASSLNLMMEGNTIYF
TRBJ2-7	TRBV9	CASRPTSGVYEQYF
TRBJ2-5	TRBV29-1	CSASEGTYQETQYF
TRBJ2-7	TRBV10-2	CARTEGAGGPKNEQYF
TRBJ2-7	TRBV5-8	CASSFLDEQYF
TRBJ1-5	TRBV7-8	CASSVLGWQAINQPQHF
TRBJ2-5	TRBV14	CASSQDRDYQETQYF
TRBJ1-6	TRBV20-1	CSVRDYNSPLHF
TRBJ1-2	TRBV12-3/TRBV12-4	CASSLRGAGYTF
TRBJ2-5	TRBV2	CASLAGTGEETQYF
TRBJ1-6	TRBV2	CASSEARDRGNSPLHF
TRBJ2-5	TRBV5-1	CASSNGQLRETQYF
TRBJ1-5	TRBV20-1	CSASIGTGQPQHF
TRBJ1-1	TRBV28	CASSLNRREAFF
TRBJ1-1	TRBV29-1	CSVEYWDREAGLDTEAFF
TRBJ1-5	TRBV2	CASSDQGGNQPQHF
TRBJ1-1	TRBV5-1	CASSFDRGNTEAFF